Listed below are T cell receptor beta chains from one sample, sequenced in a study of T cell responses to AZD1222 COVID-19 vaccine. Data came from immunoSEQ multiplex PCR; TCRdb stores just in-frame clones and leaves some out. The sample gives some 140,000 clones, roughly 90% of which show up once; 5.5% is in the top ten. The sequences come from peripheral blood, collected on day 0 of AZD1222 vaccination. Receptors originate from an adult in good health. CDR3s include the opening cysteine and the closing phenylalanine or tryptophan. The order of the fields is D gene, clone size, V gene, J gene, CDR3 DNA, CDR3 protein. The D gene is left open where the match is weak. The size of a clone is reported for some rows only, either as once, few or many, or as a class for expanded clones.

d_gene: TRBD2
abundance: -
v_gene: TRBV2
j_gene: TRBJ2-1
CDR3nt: TGTGCCAGCAGTGAAATTGGCGGGAGGCACAATGAGCAGTTCTTC
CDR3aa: CASSEIGGRHNEQFF

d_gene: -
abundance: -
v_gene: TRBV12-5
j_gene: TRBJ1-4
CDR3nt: TGTGCTAGTGGTTTGGTAAAGGGCAGGAATGAAAAACTGTTTTTT
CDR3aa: CASGLVKGRNEKLFF

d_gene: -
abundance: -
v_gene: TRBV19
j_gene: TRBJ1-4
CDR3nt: TGTGCCAGTAGTCCCCGAGGGGCGCTTGGTGAAAAACTGTTTTTT
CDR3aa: CASSPRGALGEKLFF

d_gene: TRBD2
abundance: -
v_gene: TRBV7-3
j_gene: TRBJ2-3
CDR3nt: TGTGCCAGCAGCATAGGGACTAGCGGGACAGATACGCAGTATTTT
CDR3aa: CASSIGTSGTDTQYF

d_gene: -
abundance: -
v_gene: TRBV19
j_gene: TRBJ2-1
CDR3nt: TGTGCCAGTAAATTCGGTGGCCTAGCGGAGCAGTTCTTC
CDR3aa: CASKFGGLAEQFF

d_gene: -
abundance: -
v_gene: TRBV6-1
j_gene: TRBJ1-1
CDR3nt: TGTGCCAGCAGTGAGACGGGGGCGTCGAACACTGAAGCTTTCTTT
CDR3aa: CASSETGASNTEAFF

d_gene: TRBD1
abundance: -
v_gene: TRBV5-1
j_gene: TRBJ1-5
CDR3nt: TGCGCCAGCAGCTTGACAGGGGTCCAGCCCCAGCATTTT
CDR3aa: CASSLTGVQPQHF

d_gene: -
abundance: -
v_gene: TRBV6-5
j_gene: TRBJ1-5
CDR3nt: TGTGCCAGCAAAAGGGTTAGCAATCAGCCCCAGCATTTT
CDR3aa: CASKRVSNQPQHF

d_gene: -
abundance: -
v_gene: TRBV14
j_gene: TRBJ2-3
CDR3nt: TGTGCCAGCAGCCAGGGACGACCCGGATGGCGGGATACGCAGTATTTT
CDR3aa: CASSQGRPGWRDTQYF

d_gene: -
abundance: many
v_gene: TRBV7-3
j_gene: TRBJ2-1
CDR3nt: TGTGCCAGCAGCTTAAAAGCGGGTCATTGGGATGAGCAGTTCTTC
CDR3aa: CASSLKAGHWDEQFF

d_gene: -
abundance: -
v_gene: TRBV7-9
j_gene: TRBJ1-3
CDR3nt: TGTGCCAGCAACCCTTGGGGGGGGCGAAACACCATATATTTT
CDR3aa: CASNPWGGRNTIYF

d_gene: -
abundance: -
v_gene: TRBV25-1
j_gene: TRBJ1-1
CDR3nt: TGTGCCAGCAGTGAATTCGGGGGAAACACTGAAGCTTTCTTT
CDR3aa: CASSEFGGNTEAFF

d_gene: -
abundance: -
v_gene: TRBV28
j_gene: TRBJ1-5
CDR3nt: TGTGCCAGCAGTTCGTTAAGGGGCACCGGTCAGCCCCAGCATTTT
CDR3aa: CASSSLRGTGQPQHF

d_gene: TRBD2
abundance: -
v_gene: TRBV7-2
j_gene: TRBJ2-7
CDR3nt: TGTGCCAGCAGCCCAAGCGGGGTCCCCTACGAGCAGTACTTC
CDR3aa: CASSPSGVPYEQYF

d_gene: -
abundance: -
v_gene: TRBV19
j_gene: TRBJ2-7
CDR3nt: TGTGCCAGTAGTTTGAGCCAGGGTCACTACGAGCAGTACTTC
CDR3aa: CASSLSQGHYEQYF

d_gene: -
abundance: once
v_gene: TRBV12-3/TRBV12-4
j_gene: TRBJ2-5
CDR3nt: TGTGCCAGCAGCCCCAGCGCCGAGACCCAGTACTTC
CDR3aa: CASSPSAETQYF

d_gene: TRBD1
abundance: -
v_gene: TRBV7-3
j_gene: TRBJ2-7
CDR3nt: TGTGCCAGCAGCTTGGGACAGGACTACGAGCAGTACTTC
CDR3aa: CASSLGQDYEQYF

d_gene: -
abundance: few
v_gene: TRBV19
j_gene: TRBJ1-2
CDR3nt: TGTGCCTCCAATGGGCCTCCCTATGGCTACACCTTC
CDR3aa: CASNGPPYGYTF

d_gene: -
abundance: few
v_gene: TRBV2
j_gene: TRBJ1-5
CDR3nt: TGTGCCAGCACCGGACATCCCGAGAAAGGTCAGCCCCAGCATTTT
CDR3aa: CASTGHPEKGQPQHF

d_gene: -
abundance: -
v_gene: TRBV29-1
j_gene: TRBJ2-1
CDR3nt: TGCAGCGTTGGAATGAATGAGCAGTTCTTC
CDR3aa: CSVGMNEQFF

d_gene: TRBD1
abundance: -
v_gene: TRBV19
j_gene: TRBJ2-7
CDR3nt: TGTGCCAGTAGTCCGGGACAGGGCCCTGGGGAGCAGTACTTC
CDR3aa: CASSPGQGPGEQYF

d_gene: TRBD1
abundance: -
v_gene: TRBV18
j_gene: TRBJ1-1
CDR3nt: TGTGCCAGCTCACCCCGGACAGGGGAGAACACTGAAGCTTTCTTT
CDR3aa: CASSPRTGENTEAFF

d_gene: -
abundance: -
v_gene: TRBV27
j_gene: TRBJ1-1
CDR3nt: TGTGCCAGCAGGACCGGGACAACCACTGAAGCTTTCTTT
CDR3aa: CASRTGTTTEAFF

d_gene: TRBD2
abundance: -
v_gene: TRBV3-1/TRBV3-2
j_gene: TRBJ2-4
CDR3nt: TGTGCCAGCAGCCAAGGGTCGGGGAAAAAGCGGGAGTGTGAAAACATTCAGTACTTC
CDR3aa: CASSQGSGKKRECENIQYF

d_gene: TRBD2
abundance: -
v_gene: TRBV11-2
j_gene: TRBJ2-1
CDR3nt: TGTGCCAGCAGCCCCAGCGGGAGCTCCTACAATGAGCAGTTCTTC
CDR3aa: CASSPSGSSYNEQFF

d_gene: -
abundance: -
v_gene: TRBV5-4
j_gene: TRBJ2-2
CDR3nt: TGTGCCAGCAGCCCCCCCGAGGGCACGAACACCGGGGAGCTGTTTTTT
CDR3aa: CASSPPEGTNTGELFF

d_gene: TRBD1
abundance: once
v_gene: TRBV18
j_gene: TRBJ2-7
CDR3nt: TGTGCCAGCTCACCCCGGACAGGGGGGGCGGGCGAGCAGTACTTC
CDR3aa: CASSPRTGGAGEQYF

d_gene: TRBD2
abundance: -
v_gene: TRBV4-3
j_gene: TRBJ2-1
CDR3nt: TGCGCCAGCAGCCCCTTCATAGCGGGAGGGATTTACAATGAGCAGTTCTTC
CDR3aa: CASSPFIAGGIYNEQFF

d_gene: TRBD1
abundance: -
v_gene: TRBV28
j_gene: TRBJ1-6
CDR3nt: TGTGCCAGCAGCCCCGTTGCTGGACAGGGTTCTTCACCCCTCCACTTT
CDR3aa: CASSPVAGQGSSPLHF

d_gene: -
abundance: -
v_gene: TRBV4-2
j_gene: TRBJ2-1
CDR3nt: TGTGCCAGAATTTGGGGCCGGGATCCCTACAATGAGCAGTTCTTC
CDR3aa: CARIWGRDPYNEQFF

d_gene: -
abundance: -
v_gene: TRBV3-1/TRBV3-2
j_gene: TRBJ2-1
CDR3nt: TGTGCCAGCAGCCGGGGTCACAATGAGCAGTTCTTC
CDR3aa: CASSRGHNEQFF

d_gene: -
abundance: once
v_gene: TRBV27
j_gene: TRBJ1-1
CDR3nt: TGTGCCAGCAGTTTGCGTAAAAGGAGCAGGTCGGGTACCTACACTGAAGCTTTCTTT
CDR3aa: CASSLRKRSRSGTYTEAFF

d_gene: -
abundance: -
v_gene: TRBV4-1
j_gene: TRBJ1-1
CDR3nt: TGCGCCAGCAGCCAAGATGGGGGGGGTTACACTGAAGCTTTCTTT
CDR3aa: CASSQDGGGYTEAFF

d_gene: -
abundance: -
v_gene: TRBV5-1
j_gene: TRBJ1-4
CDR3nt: TGCGCCAGCAGCTTAAGGGGTATAGGAGATGAAAAACTGTTTTTT
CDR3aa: CASSLRGIGDEKLFF

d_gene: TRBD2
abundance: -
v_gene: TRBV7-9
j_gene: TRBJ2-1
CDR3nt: TGTGCCAGCGGACCGGGACTAGCGGGTCTGTCCTACAATGAGCAGTTCTTC
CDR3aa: CASGPGLAGLSYNEQFF

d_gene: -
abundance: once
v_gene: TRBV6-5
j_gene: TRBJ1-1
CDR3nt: TGTGCCAGCAGTTACTCTCCCTTGTATGACACTGAAGCTTTCTTT
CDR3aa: CASSYSPLYDTEAFF

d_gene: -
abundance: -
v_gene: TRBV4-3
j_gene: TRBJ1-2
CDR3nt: TGCGCCAGCAGCCAAGATAGGGGGGGCTTGGGCTATGGCTACACCTTC
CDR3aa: CASSQDRGGLGYGYTF

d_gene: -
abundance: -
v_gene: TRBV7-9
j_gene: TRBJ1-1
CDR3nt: TGTGCCAGCAGCTTAAGTGCAGGGGCCAACACTGAAGCTTTCTTT
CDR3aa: CASSLSAGANTEAFF

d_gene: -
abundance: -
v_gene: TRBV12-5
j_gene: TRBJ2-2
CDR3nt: TGTGCTAGTGGTTTGGTAAGGGGTCCCCCGAACACCGGGGAGCTGTTTTTT
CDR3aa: CASGLVRGPPNTGELFF

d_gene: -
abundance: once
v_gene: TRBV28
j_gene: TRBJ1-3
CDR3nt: TGTGCCAGCAACGGTTTAAACACCATATATTTT
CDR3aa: CASNGLNTIYF